These 29 T cell receptor beta chains share one sample of origin, sequenced in a study of blood T cells in healthy people across ages. PCR was performed a second time for roughly 7 to 11 cycles using a sample-barcoded 5' primer and a J-beta primer mix. TCRdb re-called the 5' RACE reads with MiXCR, one entry per CDR3 protein. The sample lists 1.5 million to 1.9 million distinct CDR3 sequences; around 40% were seen once. The sample comprised blood. The receptors stem from a young woman in good health.

V gene TRBV5-1 combines with J gene TRBJ2-1; TRBD1 agrees at 8 bases. Trimming removed 7 bases from V and 7 bases from J; junction bases left unmatched: 13. Germline CDR1 is SGHRS and CDR2 is YFSETQ. This CDR3 is built from 15 residues. CDR3 nucleotides: TGCGCCAGCGCTTTATCTCAGGGGGCGCTGAATGAGCAGTTCTTC. It codes for CASALSQGALNEQFF.

The chain carries TRBV10-3 and TRBJ1-5; TRBD1 matches at 9 bases. Per the germline V gene, CDR1 is ENHRY and CDR2 is SYGVKD. The CDR3 sequence is 13 residues long. Trimming removed 10 bases from V and 6 bases from J; junction bases left unmatched: 7. The CDR3 region is CATRDREGQPQHF. DNA of the CDR3: TGTGCCACGAGGGACAGGGAAGGTCAGCCCCAGCATTTT.

The chain uses TRBV12-3 or TRBV12-4 and TRBJ2-5; 8 positions agree with TRBD1. The CDR3 consists of 12 residues. V trimming: 8 bases; J trimming: 5 bases; junction bases outside the gene matches: 4. The CDR3 sequence: CASGQGGETQYF. The DNA for the CDR3 is TGTGCCAGCGGACAGGGAGGCGAGACCCAGTACTTC.

This clonotype is a singleton in its sample. The chain joins TRBV29-1 to TRBJ2-3, with 8 bases fitting TRBD1. The CDR3 loop spans 14 amino acids. Germline loops: CDR1 SQVTM, CDR2 ANQGSEA. Losses at the gene ends were 7 bases for V and 4 bases for J; bases not matched to a gene: 10. The DNA for the CDR3 is TGCAGCGCGGCCCAGGGGGCTCGGGCAGATACGCAGTATTTT. Its protein product is CSAAQGARADTQYF.

This clonotype was detected only a few times. The chain combines TRBV25-1 with TRBJ2-3; perhaps TRBD2 as D (6 bases). The CDR3 is 15 residues long. V lost 3 bases to trimming and J lost 3 bases, with 13 bases between them. Germline V CDR1 and CDR2: MGHDK, SYGVNS. CDR3 sequence reads: CASSELRRGTDTQYF. CDR3 nucleotide sequence: TGTGCCAGCAGTGAGCTTCGGAGGGGAACAGATACGCAGTATTTT.

The V gene is TRBV3-1, the J gene TRBJ2-7; D gene unclear. The CDR3 extends over 14 amino acids. The germline CDR1 and CDR2 sequences are LGHDT and YNNKEL (reference sequence). V was trimmed by 2 bases and J by 2 bases, leaving 10 bases between them. DNA of the CDR3: TGTGCCAGCAGCCAACCCGAGACACCCTACGAGCAGTACTTC. This codes for CASSQPETPYEQYF.

The V call is TRBV4-3, the J call TRBJ1-4, with 10 nucleotides matching TRBD1. The V and J ends lost 4 bases and 1 base, in that order; junction bases with no gene match: 6. This CDR3 has 17 residues. Germline assignment: CDR1 LGHNA and CDR2 YSLEER. CDR3 DNA sequence: TGCGCCAGCAGCCCCCGGGACAGGGGACAAACTAATGAAAAACTGTTTTTT. Protein product: CASSPRDRGQTNEKLFF.

The V and J genes are TRBV7-2 and TRBJ2-1, with D possibly being TRBD2 (6 bases). This CDR3 has 16 amino acids. V lost 2 bases and J lost 4, with 15 bases in between. CDR1 is SGHTA, CDR2 FQGNSA, per germline. CDR3 sequence (DNA): TGTGCCAGCAGCTTAATTGGGTGGAGCGGGTACAATGAGCAGTTCTTC. Its protein is CASSLIGWSGYNEQFF.

This clonotype has only a few counts. V usage is TRBV7-2 and J usage is TRBJ2-3, with 8 bases lining up with TRBD1. J was trimmed by 4 bases and V by 0 bases; bases with no gene match: 6. The CDR3 is 16 residues long. Germline CDR1 SGHTA, CDR2 FQGNSA. CDR3 DNA: TGTGCCAGCAGCTTAGCAGCAGGGGGCGCGTCAGATACGCAGTATTTT. Its translation: CASSLAAGGASDTQYF.

The chain carries TRBV7-8 and TRBJ2-7; D might be TRBD1 (6 bases). The CDR3 runs to 15 residues. V lost 5 bases to trimming and J lost 0 bases, with 14 bases between them. Germline V lookup: CDR1 SGHVS, CDR2 FQNEAQ. CDR3 residues: CASSRDRRTSYEQYF. The CDR3 bases are TGTGCCAGCAGCAGAGACAGGCGAACCTCCTACGAGCAGTACTTC.

This clonotype has more than one count but fewer than ten. The junction departs from the called germline gene at one end, perhaps through a read error. The chain uses TRBV29-1 and TRBJ2-7; tentative D call: TRBD2 (6 bases). CDR3 length: 13 residues. CDR1 is SQVTM, CDR2 ANQGSEA, per germline. CDR3 DNA: TGCAGCGTTGGGACTATGGCCTCCCACGAGCAGTACTTC. Its protein is CSVGTMASHEQYF.

This sequence joins TRBV6-5 and TRBJ2-1, with 9 bases aligning to TRBD1. Trimming took 6 bases from V and 5 from J; bases not matched to a gene: 8. CDR1 and CDR2 (germline): MNHEY, SVGAGI. This CDR3 is built from 15 residues. The CDR3 DNA reads as TGTGCCAGCAGCACCGACAGGGGGAGAGACAATGAGCAGTTCTTC. Translated: CASSTDRGRDNEQFF.

This clonotype was detected only a few times. The chain joins TRBV27 to TRBJ2-1, with 7 bases fitting TRBD2. There are 16 residues in the CDR3. V gave up 5 bases and J gave up 3 bases; unmatched junction bases: 10. The V gene's germline CDR1 is MNHEY and CDR2 SMNVEV (reference sequence). The CDR3 coding sequence is TGTGCCAGCAGTGTAAGACTAGCTGAAGGCTACAATGAGCAGTTCTTC. It encodes CASSVRLAEGYNEQFF.

The chain couples TRBV7-2 to TRBJ2-3, with D possibly being TRBD2 (5 bases). CDR1 SGHTA and CDR2 FQGNSA come from the germline V gene. The length of the CDR3 is 15 residues. Trimming took 3 bases from V and 7 from J, leaving 17 bases between them. The CDR3 sequence: CASSFDSFRGNTQYF. As DNA, the CDR3 is TGTGCCAGCAGCTTCGACTCCTTTAGAGGGAATACGCAGTATTTT. Full variable domain (outside the CDR3, taken from reference TRBV7-2 and TRBJ2-3): GAGVSQSPSNKVTEKGKDVELRCDPISGHTALYWYRQSLGQGLEFLIYFQGNSAPDKSGLPSDRFSAERTGGSVSTLTIQRTQQEDSAVYLCASSFDSFRGNTQYFGPGTRLTVL.

A few counts support this clonotype. The chain combines TRBV4-3 with TRBJ1-2; D gene ambiguous. Germline CDR1 and CDR2: LGHNA and YSLEER. The CDR3 is made up of 13 amino acids. V was shortened by 1 base and J by 13 bases, with 16 bases between the two germline ends. CDR3 protein: CASSQGASHSSTF. For the CDR3, the DNA is TGCGCCAGCAGCCAAGGAGCCAGCCACTCGAGCACCTTC.

This clonotype was recorded at least ten times. This CDR3 reads CASSPSGGRADTQYF. In DNA, the CDR3 is TGTGCCAGCAGCCCTAGCGGGGGGAGGGCAGATACGCAGTATTTT. This sequence joins TRBV7-2 and TRBJ2-3; TRBD2 aligns across 11 bases. Germline V gene lookup returns CDR1 SGHTA and CDR2 FQGNSA. J lost 4 bases, V lost 5 bases, and 5 bases had no gene match. CDR3 length: 15 residues.

The chain is built from TRBV12-3 or TRBV12-4 and TRBJ2-1; 15 positions agree with TRBD2. This CDR3 comprises 17 residues. V trimming: 6 bases; J trimming: 6 bases; junction bases outside the gene matches: 9. CDR3 amino acids: CASRFLRGLAGGNEQFF. Here the CDR3 DNA reads TGTGCCAGCAGGTTTCTAAGGGGACTAGCGGGAGGCAATGAGCAGTTCTTC.

The chain employs TRBV12-3 or TRBV12-4 and TRBJ1-2; no firm D call. Trimming pared 0 bases from V and 2 bases from J, leaving 13 bases between. This CDR3 is 16 amino acids long. CDR3 bases: TGTGCCAGCAGTTTAGCGTCCAGGACGATAAACTATGGCTACACCTTC. Translation gives CASSLASRTINYGYTF.

In its sample, this clonotype was seen many times. The V call is TRBV28, the J call TRBJ2-5, with D possibly being TRBD1 or TRBD2 (5 bases each). V lost 7 bases and J lost 5, with 11 bases in between. In germline, CDR1 is MDHEN, CDR2 SYDVKM. The CDR3 has 12 residues. The CDR3 coding sequence is TGTGCCAGCAACGTGGGACGGGAGACCCAGTACTTC. Translation gives CASNVGRETQYF.

Only a few counts were recorded for this clonotype. The chain recombines TRBV20-1 with TRBJ1-2; D is uncertain. Trimming took off 0 bases at V and 5 bases at J, with 16 bases between the two ends. Germline V gene data show CDR1 as DFQATT and CDR2 as SNEGSKA (reference sequence). This CDR3 region has 15 residues. Written as DNA, the CDR3 is TGCAGTGCTAGAGATCCCGAACTCCCGGGGTATGGCTACACCTTC. Translated: CSARDPELPGYGYTF.

The gene calls are TRBV5-1 and TRBJ2-6; maybe TRBD1 (5 bases). The germline V gene encodes CDR1 SGHRS and CDR2 YFSETQ. This CDR3 is 17 amino acids long. Trimming left V 1 base short and J 0 bases short, with 11 bases between. CDR3 sequence reads: CASSLRRVVSGANVLTF. In DNA form, the CDR3 reads TGCGCCAGCAGCTTGCGCAGGGTGGTCTCTGGGGCCAACGTCCTGACTTTC.

The chain couples TRBV28 to TRBJ2-7, with D possibly TRBD2 on 7 matching bases. This CDR3 region has 15 residues. The germline V and J ends were trimmed by 4 bases and 3 bases, with 16 bases remaining between them. In germline, CDR1 is MDHEN, CDR2 SYDVKM. CDR3 loop: CASSSKTSRGYEQYF. CDR3 in DNA: TGTGCCAGCAGTTCCAAGACTAGCAGGGGCTACGAGCAGTACTTC.

The V gene is TRBV5-1, the J gene TRBJ2-1; D perhaps matches TRBD2 (5 bases). The CDR3 loop spans 16 amino acids. With 1 base removed from V and 8 bases from J, the gap between germline ends came to 19 bases. CDR1 SGHRS and CDR2 YFSETQ come from the germline V gene. The chain's CDR3 is CASSLNYYPNGDEQFF. The CDR3 bases are TGCGCCAGCAGCTTGAATTATTACCCCAACGGGGATGAGCAGTTCTTC.

The chain links TRBV6-1 to TRBJ1-5; TRBD1 is a possible D gene (6 bases). V lost 9 bases to trimming and J lost 4 bases, with 10 bases between them. The germline gives CDR1 MNHNS, CDR2 SASEGT. The CDR3 covers 12 residues. In nucleotides, the CDR3 is TGTGCCAGTGACAGGCCAAATCAGCCCCAGCATTTT. Translating gives CASDRPNQPQHF.

The chain has TRBV20-1 and TRBJ2-3, with 8 bases matching TRBD1. The germline V gene encodes CDR1 DFQATT and CDR2 SNEGSKA (reference sequence). The CDR3 runs to 15 residues. V trimming: 3 bases; J trimming: 4 bases; junction bases outside the gene matches: 9. DNA of the CDR3: TGCAGTGCTAGCCCGGACAGGGCGGTTTCAGATACGCAGTATTTT. Protein sequence: CSASPDRAVSDTQYF.

This sequence joins TRBV19 and TRBJ1-1, with a possible D match to TRBD1 (5 bases). CDR3 length: 11 amino acids. Germline CDR1 and CDR2: LNHDA and SQIVND (reference sequence). The V end lost 6 bases, the J end lost 7 bases, and 9 bases lay between the germline ends. The CDR3 region is CASRTGGEAFF. CDR3 in DNA: TGTGCCAGTAGGACGGGGGGTGAAGCTTTCTTT.

This clonotype appeared a few times. J is TRBJ2-3 and V is TRBV6-6, with TRBD2 identical over 12 bases. The germline gives CDR1 MNHNY, CDR2 SVGAGI (reference sequence). The trim removed 7 bases at V and 10 bases at J, leaving 9 bases unmatched. CDR3 length: 14 amino acids. CDR3 region: CASMGLAGLAAQYF. The CDR3 DNA sequence: TGTGCCAGCATGGGACTAGCGGGTCTTGCAGCGCAGTATTTT.

The chain joins TRBV12-3 or TRBV12-4 to TRBJ1-2; D ambiguous. This CDR3 is 13 amino acids long. Trimming stripped 1 base from V and 3 bases from J, with 6 bases between. The DNA for the CDR3 is TGTGCCAGCAGTTTAGATCAGGACTATGGCTACACCTTC. It encodes CASSLDQDYGYTF.

The chain employs TRBV7-2 and TRBJ2-3, with D possibly being TRBD1 (6 bases). CDR1 SGHTA and CDR2 FQGNSA come from the germline V gene. Trimming shortened V by 5 bases and J by 0 bases, and 15 bases separated the two germline ends. This CDR3 spans 16 amino acids. The CDR3 nucleotides are TGTGCCAGCAGCCTCTCGACAGGACCTAGCACAGATACGCAGTATTTT. Its translation: CASSLSTGPSTDTQYF.